Sequencing of this TCR beta chain was carried out in a study of response to subunit inactivated influenza vaccine. Each CDR3 protein gets one entry after TCRdb re-called the RT-PCR reads with MiXCR. The table has about 650,000 distinct CDR3 sequences, 12% to 15% seen once. This CDR3 contains 15 residues. Germline values: CDR1 DFQATT, CDR2 SNEGSKA (reference sequence). Trimming at V came to 6 bases and at J to 2 bases, leaving 7 bases not matched to a gene. The TCR sequence derives from a man in his fifties or sixties who received an inactivated influenza vaccine. The chain employs TRBV20-1 and TRBJ2-6; 7 bases align to TRBD1. The sequencing used PBMCs from blood, collected about 14 days before vaccination. CDR3 residues: CSAEVTGTGANVLTF. CDR3 DNA: TGCAGTGCGGAAGTGACAGGGACTGGGGCCAACGTCCTGACTTTC.